The entry below gives a single T cell receptor (beta chain) sequence along with its context. The antigen is undetermined. This sample was taken from a study of T-cell memory formation after mild COVID-19. Findings and limits, study-wide: Clones that contracted from day 15 to 85 had balanced CD4/CD8; later expanders were CD4+ biased.

Germline V lookup: CDR1 SGHRS, CDR2 YFSETQ. V lost 0 bases and J lost 2, with 9 bases in between. This CDR3 contains 14 residues. After 5'RACE with constant-segment primers, TCR alpha and TCR beta cDNA libraries carrying sample barcodes and UMIs were obtained. TCRdb reanalysed the 5' RACE reads using MiXCR and keeps one entry per CDR3 protein. The data hold 130,000 to 150,000 distinct CDR3 sequences, with about a fifth observed a single time. This rearrangement joins TRBV5-1 to TRBJ2-7; D is undetermined. The sequence was obtained from an adult woman who had mild COVID-19 (a few samples of this study predate the infection). Cell type and time point are not known. Sequencing was carried out using PBMCs or a T cell subset sorted from them (not recorded which). CDR3 region: CASSLDLRTYEQYF. CDR3 in DNA: TGCGCCAGCAGCTTGGATCTAAGAACCTACGAGCAGTACTTC.